The rows below give T cell receptor beta chains drawn from one sample of a study of cytomegalovirus exposure and HLA in healthy donors. Profiling relied on immunoSEQ multiplex PCR, and the TCRdb table lists in-frame clones only, not all of them. The table has over 70,000 clones, about 77% seen once. Sequencing used PBMCs. These receptors all stem from a male donor in good health and CMV-seropositive. Both conserved end residues are trimmed from each CDR3. A row's size may be missing; if present it is once, few, many or a size class.

clone_size v_call cdr3_aa
. TRBV5-1 ASSLELGRDTEAF
. TRBV15 ATSRGSDGYT
few TRBV5-4 ASSLLAGGTYGYT
. TRBV30 AWSHRTSISYEQY
. TRBV9 ASSQDSLSEAF
. TRBV21-1 ASSKGAGLIYGYT
once TRBV29-1 SVVGGGETQY
. TRBV27 ASRTGGDRIYEQY
few TRBV5-1 ASSLTGNGGYT
. TRBV5-1 ASSFGSPGANVLT
few TRBV6-5 ASRHGQGADEQY
many TRBV6-5 ASSRTGESNEQF
. TRBV30 AWSAGNAYEQY
. TRBV27 ASSSISGTGDGYT
. TRBV6-1 ASSEGDRVGYGYT
. TRBV6-6 ASSLEVAKNIQY
. TRBV11-2 ASSPGASGRGYQETQY
. TRBV27 ASSLSRDYYNEQF
. TRBV6-5 ASSYFGTGYTEAF
. TRBV5-1 ASSPGTRGTETQY
. TRBV19 ASSIGDRVLYEQY
. TRBV5-6 ASRETGRTDGYT